Presented here are 8 T cell receptor beta chains from one specimen sequenced in a study of shared T cell receptors in the human thymus. The protocol was immunoSEQ multiplex PCR, while the TCRdb copy is restricted to in-frame clones and leaves out a portion. The table has hundreds of thousands of clones, about 87% seen once. The data also belong to a second study, concerning human thymus T cells.

Sequenced material: thymocytes. These receptors originate from a boy younger than two with a congenital heart defect.

This chain uses TRBV30 with TRBJ2-2; the D gene is possibly TRBD1 (5 bases). V was cut by 0 bases and J by 0 bases, with 17 bases left in between. Per germline, CDR1 GTSNPN and CDR2 SVGIG (reference sequence). This CDR3 region has 18 residues. The CDR3 protein is CAWSVLPPDSPNTGELFF. DNA for the CDR3: TGTGCCTGGAGTGTTCTCCCCCCCGACAGTCCGAACACCGGGGAGCTGTTTTTT.

The chain couples TRBV4-2 to TRBJ1-1; D is ambiguous. Germline V lookup: CDR1 LGHNA, CDR2 YNFKEQ. This CDR3 contains 17 residues. Trimming removed 1 base from V and 6 bases from J, with 21 bases in between. CDR3 nucleotide sequence: TGTGCCAGCAGCCAAGGGGAGGTACGAAGCGGGGAACCTGAAGCTTTCTTT. Translation: CASSQGEVRSGEPEAFF.

The rearrangement links TRBV27 to TRBJ1-4; tentatively, D is TRBD1 (5 bases). The CDR3 spans 13 residues. CDR1 MNHEY and CDR2 SMNVEV come from the germline V gene (reference sequence). Deletions cut 5 bases from V and 13 bases from J, with 17 bases between. CDR3 in DNA: TGTGCCAGCAGTCCGGGTCAGGGCCCGGGACTGTTTTTT. Translation gives CASSPGQGPGLFF. Filled out from reference TRBV27 and TRBJ1-4, the complete variable domain reads EAQVTQNPRYLITVTGKKLTVTCSQNMNHEYMSWYRQDPGLGLRQIYYSMNVEVTDKGDVPEGYKVSRKEKRNFPLILESPSPNQTSLYFCASSPGQGPGLFFGSGTQLSVL.

The chain couples TRBV4-3 to TRBJ2-7, with 9 bases aligning to TRBD1. The V and J ends lost 3 bases and 0 bases, in that order; junction bases with no gene match: 12. Germline V gene data show CDR1 as LGHNA and CDR2 as YSLEER. This CDR3 has 18 residues. The CDR3 protein is CASSQKDPGGQGSYEQYF. DNA of the CDR3: TGCGCCAGCAGCCAGAAGGACCCGGGGGGACAGGGCTCCTACGAGCAGTACTTC.

The chain carries TRBV28 and TRBJ2-3; D might be TRBD2 (6 bases). This CDR3 has 13 amino acids. CDR1 is MDHEN, CDR2 SYDVKM, per germline. V gave up 6 bases and J gave up 2 bases, with 9 bases separating them. In nucleotides, the CDR3 is TGTGCCAGCAGGGACTACCACACAGATACGCAGTATTTT. Its translation is CASRDYHTDTQYF.

The J gene is TRBJ1-1, the V gene TRBV28; D remains ambiguous. Trimming took off 3 bases at V and 0 bases at J, with 8 bases between the two ends. CDR3 size: 14 residues. Germline CDR1 and CDR2: MDHEN and SYDVKM. The CDR3 DNA follows: TGTGCCAGCAGTTTCGTCAGATTGAACACTGAAGCTTTCTTT. This translates into CASSFVRLNTEAFF.

This chain uses TRBV5-6 with TRBJ1-6, with TRBD1 matching over 8 bases. Germline V gives CDR1 SGHDT, CDR2 YYEEEE. This CDR3 has 15 residues. The J segment lost 10 bases and the V segment lost 3 bases, leaving 9 bases of the junction unmatched. Here the CDR3 DNA reads TGTGCCAGCAGCTCGGAACGGACAGGGACCTCACCCCTCCACTTT. Amino acid sequence: CASSSERTGTSPLHF.

CDR3 sequence (DNA): TGTGCCAGCAGCTTAGCAGCAGGAAATCAGCCCCAGCATTTT. Protein sequence: CASSLAAGNQPQHF. The V and J genes are TRBV7-9 and TRBJ1-5; D not certain. Germline V gene lookup returns CDR1 SEHNR and CDR2 FQNEAQ (reference sequence). The ends were cut back, 0 bases at V and 4 bases at J, with 7 bases in the middle. This CDR3 contains 14 residues.